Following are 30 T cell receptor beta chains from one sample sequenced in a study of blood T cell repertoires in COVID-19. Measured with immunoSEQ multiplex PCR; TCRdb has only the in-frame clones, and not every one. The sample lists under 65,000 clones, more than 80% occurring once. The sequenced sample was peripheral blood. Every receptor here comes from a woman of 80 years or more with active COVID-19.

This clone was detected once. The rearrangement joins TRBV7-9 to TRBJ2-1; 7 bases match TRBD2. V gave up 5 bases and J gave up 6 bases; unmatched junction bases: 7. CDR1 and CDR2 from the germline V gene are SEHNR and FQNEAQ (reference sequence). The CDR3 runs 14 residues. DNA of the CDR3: TGTGCCAGCAGCGTGGGAGGGGCCCCCAATGAGCAGTTCTTC. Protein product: CASSVGGAPNEQFF. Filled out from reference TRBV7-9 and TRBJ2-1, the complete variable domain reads DTGVSQNPRHKITKRGQNVTFRCDPISEHNRLYWYRQTLGQGPEFLTYFQNEAQLEKSRLLSDRFSAERPKGSFSTLEIQRTEQGDSAMYLCASSVGGAPNEQFFGPGTRLTVL.

Here the CDR3 DNA reads TGTGCCAGCAGTTACGCCGGACAGGGGGCAAGCAATGAGCAGTTCTTC. Amino acids: CASSYAGQGASNEQFF. This rearrangement joins TRBV6-5 to TRBJ2-1; 11 bases align to TRBD1. The CDR3 is made up of 16 amino acids. V shed 2 bases, J shed 6 bases, and the junction held 6 bases outside the gene matches. Germline V CDR1 and CDR2: MNHEY, SVGAGI.

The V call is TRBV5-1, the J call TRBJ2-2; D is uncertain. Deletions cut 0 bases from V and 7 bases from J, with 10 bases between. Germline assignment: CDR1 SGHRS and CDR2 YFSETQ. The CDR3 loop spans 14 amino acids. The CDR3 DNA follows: TGCGCCAGCAGCTTGGGCAGTACGGGCGGGGAGCTGTTTTTT. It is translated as CASSLGSTGGELFF.

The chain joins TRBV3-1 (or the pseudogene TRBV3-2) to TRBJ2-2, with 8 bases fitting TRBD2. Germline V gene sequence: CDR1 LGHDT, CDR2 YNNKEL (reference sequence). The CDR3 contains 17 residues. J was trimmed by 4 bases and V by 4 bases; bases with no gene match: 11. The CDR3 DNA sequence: TGTGCCAGCAGCCCCCCCCCAGCGGGAGTGGTCACCGGGGAGCTGTTTTTT. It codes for CASSPPPAGVVTGELFF.

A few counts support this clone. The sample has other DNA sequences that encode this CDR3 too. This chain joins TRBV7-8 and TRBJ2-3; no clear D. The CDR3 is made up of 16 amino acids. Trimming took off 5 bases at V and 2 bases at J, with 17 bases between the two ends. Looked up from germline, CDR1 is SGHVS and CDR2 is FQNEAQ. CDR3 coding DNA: TGTGCCAGCAGCAGGAGAACAAAGTGGGTCACAGATACGCAGTATTTT. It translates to CASSRRTKWVTDTQYF.

The CDR3 region is CASSSADRFNYGYTF. CDR3 bases: TGTGCCAGCAGCTCCGCGGACAGGTTCAACTATGGCTACACCTTC. The V gene is TRBV5-4, the J gene TRBJ1-2; TRBD1 aligns across 7 bases. J gave up 2 bases and V 3 bases, and 7 bases lay outside the gene matches. The CDR3 contains 15 residues. Germline loops: CDR1 SGHNT, CDR2 YYREEE (reference sequence).

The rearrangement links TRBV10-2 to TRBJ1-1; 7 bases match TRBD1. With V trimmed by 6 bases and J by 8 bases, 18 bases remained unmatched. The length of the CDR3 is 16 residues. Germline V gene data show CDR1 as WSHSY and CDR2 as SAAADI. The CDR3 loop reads CASRVAGGQSAVEAFF. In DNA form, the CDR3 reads TGCGCCAGCAGAGTCGCAGGGGGACAGTCAGCAGTCGAAGCTTTCTTT.

For the CDR3, the DNA is TGTGCCAGCAGTTCCGGGAAGGGGGCGCAAGCTTTCTTT. The encoded protein is CASSSGKGAQAFF. The J gene is TRBJ1-1, the V gene TRBV12-3 or TRBV12-4, with 7 positions matching TRBD1. The V gene end was trimmed by 4 bases and the J gene end by 9 bases; junction bases not matched to a gene: 8. This CDR3 region has 13 residues.

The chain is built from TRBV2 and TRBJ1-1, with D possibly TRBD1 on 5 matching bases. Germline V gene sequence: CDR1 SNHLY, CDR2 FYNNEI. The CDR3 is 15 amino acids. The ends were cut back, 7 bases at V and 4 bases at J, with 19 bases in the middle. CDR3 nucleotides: TGTGCCAGCACCACCGGGACTTTATCGGGCACTGAAGCTTTCTTT. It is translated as CASTTGTLSGTEAFF. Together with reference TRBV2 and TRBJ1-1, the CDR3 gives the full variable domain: EPEVTQTPSHQVTQMGQEVILRCVPISNHLYFYWYRQILGQKVEFLVSFYNNEISEKSEIFDDQFSVERPDGSNFTLKIRSTKLEDSAMYFCASTTGTLSGTEAFFGQGTRLTVV.

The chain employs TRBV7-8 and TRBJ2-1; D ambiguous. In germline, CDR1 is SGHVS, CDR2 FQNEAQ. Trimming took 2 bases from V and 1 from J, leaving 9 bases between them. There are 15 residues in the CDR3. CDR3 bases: TGTGCCAGCAGCTTACGGTCAGGATCCTACAATGAGCAGTTCTTC. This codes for CASSLRSGSYNEQFF.

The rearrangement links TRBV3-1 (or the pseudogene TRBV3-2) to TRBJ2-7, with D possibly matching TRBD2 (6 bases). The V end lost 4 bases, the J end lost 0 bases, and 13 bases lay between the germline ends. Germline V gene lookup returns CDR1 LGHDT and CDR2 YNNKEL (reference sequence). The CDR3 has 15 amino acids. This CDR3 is CASSRFRDSSYEQYF. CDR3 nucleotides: TGTGCCAGCAGCCGGTTCCGGGACTCCTCCTACGAGCAGTACTTC.

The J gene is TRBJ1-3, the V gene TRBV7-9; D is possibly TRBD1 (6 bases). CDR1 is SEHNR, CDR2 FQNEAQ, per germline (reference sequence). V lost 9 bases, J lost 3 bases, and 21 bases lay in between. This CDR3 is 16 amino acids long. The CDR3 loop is CASSSVQGRVGNTIYF. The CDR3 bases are TGTGCCAGTTCGTCGGTGCAGGGGCGGGTTGGAAACACCATATATTTT.

CDR3 in DNA: TGTGCCAGCAGTCTGGACAGGATCTACGAGCAGTACTTC. Amino acids: CASSLDRIYEQYF. The chain links TRBV7-2 to TRBJ2-7; 7 bases align to TRBD1. Germline trimming cut 6 bases from V and 3 bases from J; bases unmatched to any gene: 5. Germline loops: CDR1 SGHTA, CDR2 FQGNSA. The CDR3 loop spans 13 amino acids.

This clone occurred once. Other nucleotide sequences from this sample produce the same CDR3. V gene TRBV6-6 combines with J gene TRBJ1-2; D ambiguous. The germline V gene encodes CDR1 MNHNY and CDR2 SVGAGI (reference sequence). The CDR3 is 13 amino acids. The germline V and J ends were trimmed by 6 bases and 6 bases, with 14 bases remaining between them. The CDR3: CASRPTQENGYTF. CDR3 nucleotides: TGTGCCAGCAGACCCACTCAGGAAAATGGCTACACCTTC.

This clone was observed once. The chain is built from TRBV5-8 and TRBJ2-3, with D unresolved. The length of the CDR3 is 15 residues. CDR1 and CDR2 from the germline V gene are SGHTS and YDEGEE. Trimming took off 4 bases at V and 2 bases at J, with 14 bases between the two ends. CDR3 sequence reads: CASSLPQQVTDTQYF. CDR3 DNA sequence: TGTGCCAGCAGCCTCCCTCAGCAGGTCACAGATACGCAGTATTTT. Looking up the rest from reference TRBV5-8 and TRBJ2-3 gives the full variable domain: EAGVTQSPTHLIKTRGQQATLRCSPISGHTSVYWYQQALGLGLQFLLWYDEGEERNRGNFPPRFSGRQFPNYSSELNVNALELEDSALYLCASSLPQQVTDTQYFGPGTRLTVL.

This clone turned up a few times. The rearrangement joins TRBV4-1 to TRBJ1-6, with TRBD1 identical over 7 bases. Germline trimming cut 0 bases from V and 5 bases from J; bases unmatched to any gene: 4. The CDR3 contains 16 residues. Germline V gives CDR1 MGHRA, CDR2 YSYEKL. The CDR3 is CASSQDKGQHNSPLHF. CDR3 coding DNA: TGCGCCAGCAGCCAAGATAAGGGACAGCATAATTCACCCCTCCACTTT.

The CDR3 DNA reads TGCGCCAGCAGCCTGGGACTAGCGGTAGGAGAGACCCAGTACTTC. Its translation is CASSLGLAVGETQYF. The chain couples TRBV5-1 to TRBJ2-5, with 11 bases fitting TRBD2. The trim removed 4 bases at V and 4 bases at J, leaving 6 bases unmatched. The CDR3 totals 15 residues. Germline values: CDR1 SGHRS, CDR2 YFSETQ.

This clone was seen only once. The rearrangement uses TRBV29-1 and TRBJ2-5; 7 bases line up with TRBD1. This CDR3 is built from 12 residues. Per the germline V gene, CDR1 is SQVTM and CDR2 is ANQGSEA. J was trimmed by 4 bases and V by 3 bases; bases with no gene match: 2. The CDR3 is CSVDRQGETQYF. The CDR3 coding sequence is TGCAGCGTTGATAGACAGGGAGAGACCCAGTACTTC.

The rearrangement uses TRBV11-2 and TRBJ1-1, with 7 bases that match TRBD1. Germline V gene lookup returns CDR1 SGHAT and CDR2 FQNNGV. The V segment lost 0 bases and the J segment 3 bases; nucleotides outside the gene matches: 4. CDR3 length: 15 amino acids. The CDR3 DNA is TGTGCCAGCAGCTTAGATCTAGACAGGGACACTGAAGCTTTCTTT. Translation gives CASSLDLDRDTEAFF.

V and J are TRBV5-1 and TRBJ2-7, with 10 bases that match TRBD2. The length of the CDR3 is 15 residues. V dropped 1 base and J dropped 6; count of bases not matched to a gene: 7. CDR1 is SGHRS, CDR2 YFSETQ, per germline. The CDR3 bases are TGCGCCAGCAGCTTGACTAGCGGGAATTGGGGCGAGCAGTACTTC. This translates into CASSLTSGNWGEQYF.

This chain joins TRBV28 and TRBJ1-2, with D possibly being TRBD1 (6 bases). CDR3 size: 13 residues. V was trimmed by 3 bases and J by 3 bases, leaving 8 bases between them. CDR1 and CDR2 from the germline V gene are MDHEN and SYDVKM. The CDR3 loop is CASSFEGDYGYTF. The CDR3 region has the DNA TGTGCCAGCAGTTTCGAGGGGGACTATGGCTACACCTTC.

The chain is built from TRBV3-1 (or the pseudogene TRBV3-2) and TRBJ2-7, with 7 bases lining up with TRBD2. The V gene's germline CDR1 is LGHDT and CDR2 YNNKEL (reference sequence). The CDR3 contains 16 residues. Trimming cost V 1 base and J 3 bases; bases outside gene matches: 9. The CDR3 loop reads CASSQAGGGRVYEQYF. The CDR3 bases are TGTGCCAGCAGCCAAGCCGGCGGCGGGAGAGTCTACGAGCAGTACTTC.

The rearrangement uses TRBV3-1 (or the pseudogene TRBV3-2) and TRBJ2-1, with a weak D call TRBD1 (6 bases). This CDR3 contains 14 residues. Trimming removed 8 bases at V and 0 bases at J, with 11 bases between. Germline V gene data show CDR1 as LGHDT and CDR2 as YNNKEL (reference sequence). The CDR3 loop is CASSAGASYNEQFF. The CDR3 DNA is TGTGCCAGCTCTGCAGGGGCCTCCTACAATGAGCAGTTCTTC.

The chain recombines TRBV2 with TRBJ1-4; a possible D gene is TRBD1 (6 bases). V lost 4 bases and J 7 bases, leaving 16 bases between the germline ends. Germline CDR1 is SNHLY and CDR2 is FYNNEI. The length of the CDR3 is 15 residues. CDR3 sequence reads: CASSASEQGFEKLFF. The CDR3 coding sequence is TGTGCCAGCAGTGCAAGCGAACAGGGCTTTGAAAAACTGTTTTTT.

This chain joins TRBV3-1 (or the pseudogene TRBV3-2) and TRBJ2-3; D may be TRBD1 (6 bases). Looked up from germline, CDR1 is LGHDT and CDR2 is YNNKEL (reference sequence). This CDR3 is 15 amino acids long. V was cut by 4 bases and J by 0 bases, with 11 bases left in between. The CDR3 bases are TGTGCCAGCAGCCTACAGGGAGCTAGCACAGATACGCAGTATTTT. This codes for CASSLQGASTDTQYF.

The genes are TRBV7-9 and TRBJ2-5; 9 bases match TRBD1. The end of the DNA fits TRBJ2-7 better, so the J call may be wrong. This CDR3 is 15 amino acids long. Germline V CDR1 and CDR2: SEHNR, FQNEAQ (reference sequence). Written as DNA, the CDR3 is TGTGCCAGCAGCCCACCCAGACAGGGGGACTACGAGCAGTACTTC. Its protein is CASSPPRQGDYEQYF.

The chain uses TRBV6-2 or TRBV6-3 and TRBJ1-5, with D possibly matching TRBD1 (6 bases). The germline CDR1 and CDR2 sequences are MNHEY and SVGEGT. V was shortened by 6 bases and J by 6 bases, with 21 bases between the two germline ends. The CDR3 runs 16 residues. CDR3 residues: CASSPSLELRGQPQHF. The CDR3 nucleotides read TGTGCCAGCAGCCCGAGTTTGGAGCTCAGGGGTCAGCCCCAGCATTTT.

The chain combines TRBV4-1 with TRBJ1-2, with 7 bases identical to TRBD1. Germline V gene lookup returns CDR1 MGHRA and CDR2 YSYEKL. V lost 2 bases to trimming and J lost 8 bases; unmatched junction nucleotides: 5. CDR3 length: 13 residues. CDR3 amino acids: CASSQTGAGGYTF. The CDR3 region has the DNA TGCGCCAGCAGCCAAACAGGGGCTGGGGGCTACACCTTC.

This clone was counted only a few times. The chain's CDR3 is CASSLRGGGELFF. CDR3 in DNA: TGTGCCAGCAGCTTAAGGGGCGGCGGGGAGCTGTTTTTT. V is TRBV7-2 and J is TRBJ2-2; possible D gene TRBD1, 5 bases. Germline V gives CDR1 SGHTA, CDR2 FQGNSA. With 2 bases removed from V and 7 bases from J, the gap between germline ends came to 8 bases. The CDR3 is 13 residues long.

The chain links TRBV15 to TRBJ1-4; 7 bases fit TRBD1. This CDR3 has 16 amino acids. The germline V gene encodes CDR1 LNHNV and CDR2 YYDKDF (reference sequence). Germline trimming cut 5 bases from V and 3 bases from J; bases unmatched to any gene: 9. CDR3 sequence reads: CATSSPRQGPNEKLFF. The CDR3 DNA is TGTGCCACCAGCTCACCCCGACAGGGTCCTAATGAAAAACTGTTTTTT.